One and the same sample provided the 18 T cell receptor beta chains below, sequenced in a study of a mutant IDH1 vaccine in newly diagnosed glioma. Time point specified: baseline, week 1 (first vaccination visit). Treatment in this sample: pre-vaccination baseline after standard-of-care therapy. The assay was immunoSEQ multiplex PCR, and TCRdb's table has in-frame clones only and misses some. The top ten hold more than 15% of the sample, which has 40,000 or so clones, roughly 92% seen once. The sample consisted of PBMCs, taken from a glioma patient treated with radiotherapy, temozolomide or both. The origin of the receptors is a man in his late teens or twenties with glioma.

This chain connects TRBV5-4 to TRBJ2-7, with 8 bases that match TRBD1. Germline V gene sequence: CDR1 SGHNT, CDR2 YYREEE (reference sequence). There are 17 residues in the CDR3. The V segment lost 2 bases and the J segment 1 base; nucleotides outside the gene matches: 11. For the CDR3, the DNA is TGTGCCAGCAGCTTCCCGGGACAGGTCATACCATCCTACGAGCAGTACTTC. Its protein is CASSFPGQVIPSYEQYF. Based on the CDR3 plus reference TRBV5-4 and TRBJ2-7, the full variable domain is ETGVTQSPTHLIKTRGQQVTLRCSSQSGHNTVSWYQQALGQGPQFIFQYYREEENGRGNFPPRFSGLQFPNYSSELNVNALELDDSALYLCASSFPGQVIPSYEQYFGPGTRLTVT.

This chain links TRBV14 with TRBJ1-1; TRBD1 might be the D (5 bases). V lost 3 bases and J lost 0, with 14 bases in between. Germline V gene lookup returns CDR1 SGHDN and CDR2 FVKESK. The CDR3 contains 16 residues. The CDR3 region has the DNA TGTGCCAGCAGCCATATGGGGCGGGGGATGAACACTGAAGCTTTCTTT. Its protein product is CASSHMGRGMNTEAFF.

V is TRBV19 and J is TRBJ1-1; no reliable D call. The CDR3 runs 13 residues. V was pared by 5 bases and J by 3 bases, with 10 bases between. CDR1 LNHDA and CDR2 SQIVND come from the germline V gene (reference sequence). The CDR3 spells CASSFLDYTEAFF. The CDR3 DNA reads TGTGCCAGTAGTTTCCTGGATTACACTGAAGCTTTCTTT.

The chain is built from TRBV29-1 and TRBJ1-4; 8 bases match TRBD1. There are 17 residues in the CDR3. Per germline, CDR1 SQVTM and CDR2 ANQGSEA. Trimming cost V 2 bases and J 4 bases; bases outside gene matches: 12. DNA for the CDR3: TGCAGCGTTGAAACCCCCGGAGGGACAGGTTATAATGAAAAACTGTTTTTT. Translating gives CSVETPGGTGYNEKLFF.

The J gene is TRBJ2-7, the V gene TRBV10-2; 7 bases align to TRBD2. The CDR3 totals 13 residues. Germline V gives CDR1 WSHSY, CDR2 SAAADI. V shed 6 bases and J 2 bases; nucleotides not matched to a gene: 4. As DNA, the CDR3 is TGCGCCAGCAGGGAGACTAGCCCCTACGAGCAGTACTTC. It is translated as CASRETSPYEQYF.

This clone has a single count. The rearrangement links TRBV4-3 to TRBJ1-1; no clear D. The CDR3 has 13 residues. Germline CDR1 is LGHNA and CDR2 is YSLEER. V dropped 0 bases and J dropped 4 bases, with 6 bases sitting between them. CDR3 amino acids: CASSQDYGTEAFF. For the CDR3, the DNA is TGCGCCAGCAGCCAAGATTACGGCACTGAAGCTTTCTTT.

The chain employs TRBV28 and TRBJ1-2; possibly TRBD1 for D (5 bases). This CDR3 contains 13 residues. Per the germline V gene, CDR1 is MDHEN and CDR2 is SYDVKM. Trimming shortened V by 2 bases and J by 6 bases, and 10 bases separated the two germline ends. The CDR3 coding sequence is TGTGCCAGCAGTTTAGAGTCAGGGAATGGCTACACCTTC. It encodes CASSLESGNGYTF.

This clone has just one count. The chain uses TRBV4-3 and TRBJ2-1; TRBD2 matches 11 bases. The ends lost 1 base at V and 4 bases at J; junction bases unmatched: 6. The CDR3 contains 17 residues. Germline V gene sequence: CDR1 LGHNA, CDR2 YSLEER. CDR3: CASSQGTLAGGYNEQFF. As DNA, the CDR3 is TGCGCCAGCAGCCAAGGAACTCTAGCGGGAGGATACAATGAGCAGTTCTTC.

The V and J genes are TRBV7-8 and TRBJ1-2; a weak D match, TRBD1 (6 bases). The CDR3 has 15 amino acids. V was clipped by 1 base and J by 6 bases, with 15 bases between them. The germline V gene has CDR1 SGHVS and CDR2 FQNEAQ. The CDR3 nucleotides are TGTGCCAGCAGCTTAGGGCCTCAGGGGAATCATGGCTACACCTTC. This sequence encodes CASSLGPQGNHGYTF. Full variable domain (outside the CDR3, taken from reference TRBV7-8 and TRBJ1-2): GAGVSQSPRYKVAKRGQDVALRCDPISGHVSLFWYQQALGQGPEFLTYFQNEAQLDKSGLPSDRFFAERPEGSVSTLKIQRTQQEDSAVYLCASSLGPQGNHGYTFGSGTRLTVV.

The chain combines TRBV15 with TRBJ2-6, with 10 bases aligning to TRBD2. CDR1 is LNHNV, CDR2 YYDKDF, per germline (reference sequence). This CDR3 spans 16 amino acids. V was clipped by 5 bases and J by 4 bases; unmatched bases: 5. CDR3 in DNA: TGTGCCACCAGCTCCCAGCGGGAGGGAGGGGCCAACGTCCTGACTTTC. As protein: CATSSQREGGANVLTF.

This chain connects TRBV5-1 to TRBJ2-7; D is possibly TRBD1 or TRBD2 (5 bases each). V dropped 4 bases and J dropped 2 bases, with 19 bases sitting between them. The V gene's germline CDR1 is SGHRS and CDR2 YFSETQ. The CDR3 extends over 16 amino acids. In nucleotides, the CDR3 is TGCGCCAGCAGCCGGACCGGGACGGAAAGTACCTACGAGCAGTACTTC. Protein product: CASSRTGTESTYEQYF.

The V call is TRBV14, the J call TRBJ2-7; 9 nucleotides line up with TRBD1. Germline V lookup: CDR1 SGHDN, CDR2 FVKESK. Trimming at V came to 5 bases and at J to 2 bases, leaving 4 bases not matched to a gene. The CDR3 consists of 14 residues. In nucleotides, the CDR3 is TGTGCCAGCAGCTCGGGACAGGGCCCCTACGAGCAGTACTTC. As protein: CASSSGQGPYEQYF.

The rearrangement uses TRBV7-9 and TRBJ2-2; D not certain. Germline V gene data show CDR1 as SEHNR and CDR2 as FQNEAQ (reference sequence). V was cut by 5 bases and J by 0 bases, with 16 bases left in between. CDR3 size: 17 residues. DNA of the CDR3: TGTGCCAGCAGCCATATCTTGGGGTGGGCGAACACCGGGGAGCTGTTTTTT. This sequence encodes CASSHILGWANTGELFF.

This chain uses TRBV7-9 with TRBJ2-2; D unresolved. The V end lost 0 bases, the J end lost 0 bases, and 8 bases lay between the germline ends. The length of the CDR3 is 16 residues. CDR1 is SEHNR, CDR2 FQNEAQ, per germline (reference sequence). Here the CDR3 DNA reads TGTGCCAGCAGCTTAGCGGGCACTGCGAACACCGGGGAGCTGTTTTTT. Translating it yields CASSLAGTANTGELFF.

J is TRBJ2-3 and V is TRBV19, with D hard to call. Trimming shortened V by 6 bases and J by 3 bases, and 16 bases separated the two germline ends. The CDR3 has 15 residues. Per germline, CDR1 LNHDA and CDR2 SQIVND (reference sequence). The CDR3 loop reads CASRERTSSTDTQYF. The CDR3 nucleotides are TGTGCCAGTAGGGAACGGACCTCTTCAACAGATACGCAGTATTTT.

Written as DNA, the CDR3 is TGCGCCAGCAGCTTAACAGAGACCCAGTACTTC. It yields the protein CASSLTETQYF. The rearrangement links TRBV5-1 to TRBJ2-5; D is uncertain. From germline, CDR1 is SGHRS and CDR2 YFSETQ. V was pared by 2 bases and J by 4 bases, with 3 bases between. The CDR3 contains 11 residues. The full variable domain, with the rest looked up from reference TRBV5-1 and TRBJ2-5, is KAGVTQTPRYLIKTRGQQVTLSCSPISGHRSVSWYQQTPGQGLQFLFEYFSETQRNKGNFPGRFSGRQFSNSRSEMNVSTLELGDSALYLCASSLTETQYFGPGTRLLVL.

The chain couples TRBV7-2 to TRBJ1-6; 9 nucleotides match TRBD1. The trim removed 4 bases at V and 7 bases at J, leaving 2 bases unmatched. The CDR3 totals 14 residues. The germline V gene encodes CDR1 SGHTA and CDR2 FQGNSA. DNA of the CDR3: TGTGCCAGCAGCTCGGGACAGGGAAATTCACCCCTCCACTTT. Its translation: CASSSGQGNSPLHF.

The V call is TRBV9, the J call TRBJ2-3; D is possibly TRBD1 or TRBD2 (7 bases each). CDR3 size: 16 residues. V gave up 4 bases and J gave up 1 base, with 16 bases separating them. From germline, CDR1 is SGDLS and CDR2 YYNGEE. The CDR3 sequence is CASSSRGGSGTDTQYF. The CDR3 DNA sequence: TGTGCCAGCAGCTCCAGGGGGGGGTCTGGCACAGATACGCAGTATTTT.